This TCR beta chain is drawn from a study of T cell changes during pregnancy in multiple sclerosis. Clones were sequenced by immunoSEQ multiplex PCR, and TCRdb holds only the in-frame ones, with some missing. This repertoire shows about 87,000 clones, 93% found once; its top ten account for roughly 1.4%. This clone was counted a single time. The germline CDR1 and CDR2 sequences are SNHLY and FYNNEI. The CDR3 consists of 13 residues. Trimming took off 7 bases at V and 11 bases at J, with 20 bases between the two ends. Sequences were derived from peripheral blood, sampled in the third trimester of pregnancy. The receptor comes from a female donor in good health, enrolled as a control in a pregnancy study. V and J are TRBV2 and TRBJ1-1; D ambiguous. CDR3 region: CASTQYQNPVAFF. The DNA for the CDR3 is TGTGCCAGCACCCAATATCAGAACCCTGTGGCTTTCTTT.